This TCR beta chain emerged from a study of T cells in Graves' hyperthyroidism and ophthalmopathy. Newly diagnosed hyperthyroidism patients aged 18 to 65 years had disease lasting under 2 months. The V end lost 6 bases, the J end lost 7 bases, and 24 bases lay between the germline ends. The CDR3 extends over 16 amino acids. CDR1 MNHEY and CDR2 SVGEGT come from the germline V gene. This clonotype was observed many times. Researchers took RNA transcripts and amplified the TCR beta CDR3 regions from them. HTBI primers drove first-round RT-PCR of the TCR CDR3. TCRdb passed the multiplex PCR reads through MiXCR, listing each CDR3 protein once. The sample yields 690,000 or so distinct CDR3 sequences, about 19% seen once.

The sequence was obtained from a woman between 45 and 65 years old with Graves' hyperthyroidism that later progressed to Graves' ophthalmopathy. Sequencing was carried out using blood. The chain has TRBV6-2 or TRBV6-3 and TRBJ2-5; D is possibly TRBD2 (6 bases). CDR3 sequence reads: CASSPPDGPWRGTQYF. CDR3 nucleotides: TGTGCCAGCAGCCCCCCTGACGGGCCTTGGAGGGGGACCCAGTACTTC.